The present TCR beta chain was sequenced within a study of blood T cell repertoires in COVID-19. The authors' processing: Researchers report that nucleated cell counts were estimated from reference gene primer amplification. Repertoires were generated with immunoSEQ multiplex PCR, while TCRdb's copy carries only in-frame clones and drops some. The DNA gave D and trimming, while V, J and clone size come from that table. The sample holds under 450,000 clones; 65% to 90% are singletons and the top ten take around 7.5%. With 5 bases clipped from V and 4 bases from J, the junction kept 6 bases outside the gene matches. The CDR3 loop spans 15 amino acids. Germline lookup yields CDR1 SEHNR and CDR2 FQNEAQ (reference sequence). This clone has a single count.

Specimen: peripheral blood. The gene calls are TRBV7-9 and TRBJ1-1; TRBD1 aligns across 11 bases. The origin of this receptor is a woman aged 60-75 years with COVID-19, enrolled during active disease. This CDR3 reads CASSGRTGGSTEAFF. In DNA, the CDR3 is TGTGCCAGCAGCGGGCGGACAGGGGGCAGCACTGAAGCTTTCTTT.